This TCR beta chain was sequenced for a study of T cells in Graves' hyperthyroidism and ophthalmopathy. With V trimmed by 3 bases and J by 7 bases, 19 bases remained unmatched. This CDR3 spans 18 amino acids. Germline V gene lookup returns CDR1 SEHNR and CDR2 FQNEAQ (reference sequence). Regions amplified from RNA transcripts were the TCR beta CDR3 regions. The TCR CDR3 was amplified in a first-round RT-PCR using the HTBI primer set. Each CDR3 protein is one row after TCRdb ran MiXCR on the multiplex PCR reads. Here the sample spans about 710,000 distinct CDR3 sequences, about 17% being singletons. The sequencing input was blood. The origin of this receptor is a young man with Graves' hyperthyroidism. The rearrangement joins TRBV7-9 to TRBJ2-7; 9 nucleotides line up with TRBD2. The CDR3 DNA reads TGTGCCAGCAGCTTGGGCAGGGGATTAGTAGCGGGAGCCGGAGAGCAGTACTTC. Translation gives CASSLGRGLVAGAGEQYF.